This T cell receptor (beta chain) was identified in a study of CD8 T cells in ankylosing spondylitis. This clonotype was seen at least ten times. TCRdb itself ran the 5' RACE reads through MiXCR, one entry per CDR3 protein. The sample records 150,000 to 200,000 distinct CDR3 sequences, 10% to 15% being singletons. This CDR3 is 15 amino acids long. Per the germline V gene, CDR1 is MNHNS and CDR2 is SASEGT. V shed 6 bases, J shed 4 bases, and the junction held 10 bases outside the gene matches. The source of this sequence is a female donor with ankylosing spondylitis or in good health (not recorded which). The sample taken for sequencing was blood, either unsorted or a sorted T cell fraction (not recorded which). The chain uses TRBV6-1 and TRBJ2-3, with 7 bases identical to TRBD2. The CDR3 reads CASSPWGGLPDTQYF. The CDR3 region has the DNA TGTGCCAGCAGCCCGTGGGGGGGGTTACCAGATACGCAGTATTTT.